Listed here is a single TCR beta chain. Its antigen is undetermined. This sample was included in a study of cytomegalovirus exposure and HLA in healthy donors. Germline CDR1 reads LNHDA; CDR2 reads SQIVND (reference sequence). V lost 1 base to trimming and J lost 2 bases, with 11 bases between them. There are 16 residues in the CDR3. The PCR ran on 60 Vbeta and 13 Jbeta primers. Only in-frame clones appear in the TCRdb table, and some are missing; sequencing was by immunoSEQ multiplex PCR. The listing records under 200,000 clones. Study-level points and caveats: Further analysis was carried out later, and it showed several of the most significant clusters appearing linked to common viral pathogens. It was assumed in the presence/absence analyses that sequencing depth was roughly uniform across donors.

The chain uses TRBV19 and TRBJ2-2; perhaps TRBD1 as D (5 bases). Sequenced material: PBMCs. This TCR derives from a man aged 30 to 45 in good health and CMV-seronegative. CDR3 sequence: CASSIGPGKNTGELFF. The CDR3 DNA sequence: TGTGCCAGTAGTATAGGTCCAGGGAAAAACACCGGGGAGCTGTTTTTT.